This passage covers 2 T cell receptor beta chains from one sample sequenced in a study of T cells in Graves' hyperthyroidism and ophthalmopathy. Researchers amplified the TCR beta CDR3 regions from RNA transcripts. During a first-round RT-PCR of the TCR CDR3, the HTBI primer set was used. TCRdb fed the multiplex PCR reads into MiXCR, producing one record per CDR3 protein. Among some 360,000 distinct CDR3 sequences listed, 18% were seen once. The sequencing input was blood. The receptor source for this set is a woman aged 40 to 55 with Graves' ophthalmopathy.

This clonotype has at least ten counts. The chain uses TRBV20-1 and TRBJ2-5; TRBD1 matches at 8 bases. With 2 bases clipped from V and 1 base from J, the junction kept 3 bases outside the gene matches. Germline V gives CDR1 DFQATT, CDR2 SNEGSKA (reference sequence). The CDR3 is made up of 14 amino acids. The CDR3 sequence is CSARWTGFQETQYF. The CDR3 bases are TGCAGTGCTAGATGGACAGGGTTCCAAGAGACCCAGTACTTC.

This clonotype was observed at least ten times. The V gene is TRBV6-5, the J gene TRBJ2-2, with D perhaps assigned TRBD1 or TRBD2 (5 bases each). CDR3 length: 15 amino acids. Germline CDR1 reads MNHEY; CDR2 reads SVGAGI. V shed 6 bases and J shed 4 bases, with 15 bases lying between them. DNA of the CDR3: TGTGCCAGCAGGTTGGGACGGAAAGTCACCGGGGAGCTGTTTTTT. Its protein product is CASRLGRKVTGELFF.